The next 10 T cell receptor beta chains were all read from a single sample in a study of T cell responses to AZD1222 COVID-19 vaccine. Data came from immunoSEQ multiplex PCR; TCRdb stores just in-frame clones and leaves some out. Here the sample spans 90,000 to 120,000 clones, approximately 89% being singletons. Specimen: peripheral blood, collected on day 0 of AZD1222 vaccination. These receptors were obtained from an adult in good health.

V is TRBV4-3 and J is TRBJ1-3; unclear D gene. V lost 0 bases and J 3 bases, leaving 12 bases between the germline ends. From germline, CDR1 is LGHNA and CDR2 YSLEER. CDR3 length: 16 amino acids. The DNA for the CDR3 is TGCGCCAGCAGCCAAGATAATCGGGAGGGTGGAAACACCATATATTTT. Translation: CASSQDNREGGNTIYF.

CDR3: CASSLAADTYNSPLHF. The CDR3 region has the DNA TGTGCCAGCAGCTTGGCCGCAGATACATATAATTCACCCCTCCACTTT. V and J are TRBV5-5 and TRBJ1-6, with D hard to call. CDR1 SGHKS and CDR2 YYEKEE come from the germline V gene (reference sequence). CDR3 length equals 16 residues. Deletions cut 0 bases from V and 4 bases from J, with 11 bases between.

The chain employs TRBV19 and TRBJ1-3; 9 bases are a match to TRBD1. V gave up 3 bases and J gave up 0 bases; unmatched junction bases: 15. Germline CDR1 is LNHDA and CDR2 is SQIVND (reference sequence). The CDR3 length is 20 residues. The CDR3 loop reads CASSMSGTGTHLFSGNTIYF. Here the CDR3 DNA reads TGTGCCAGTAGTATGTCAGGGACAGGGACCCACCTTTTCTCTGGAAACACCATATATTTT.

The chain combines TRBV27 with TRBJ1-2, with no clear D. Germline V gene lookup returns CDR1 MNHEY and CDR2 SMNVEV (reference sequence). V was shortened by 4 bases and J by 6 bases, with 3 bases between the two germline ends. The CDR3 has 10 residues. In nucleotides, the CDR3 is TGTGCCAGCAGTTCCGATGGCTACACCTTC. Translated: CASSSDGYTF.

Only one count was recorded for this clone. This chain uses TRBV5-1 with TRBJ2-3; either TRBD1 or TRBD2 may fit D (5 bases each). This CDR3 is built from 14 residues. CDR1 is SGHRS and CDR2 is YFSETQ in the germline V gene. V dropped 7 bases and J dropped 4 bases, with 16 bases sitting between them. The CDR3 DNA reads TGCGCCAGCCGGACTCGAGGGGTAGCAGATACGCAGTATTTT. Translating it yields CASRTRGVADTQYF.

The chain recombines TRBV19 with TRBJ1-6; D is unresolved. Germline CDR1 LNHDA, CDR2 SQIVND (reference sequence). CDR3 length: 16 amino acids. V was clipped by 1 base and J by 5 bases, with 12 bases between them. Written as DNA, the CDR3 is TGTGCCAGTAGTATAGCTGGGTACGGCAATAATTCACCCCTCCACTTT. It translates to CASSIAGYGNNSPLHF.

V usage is TRBV7-2 and J usage is TRBJ2-5, with D tentatively TRBD2 (7 bases). V lost 4 bases, J lost 4 bases, and 16 bases lay in between. The CDR3 loop spans 15 amino acids. Per germline, CDR1 SGHTA and CDR2 FQGNSA. The CDR3 here is CASSSMTGGGETQYF. The CDR3, as DNA: TGTGCCAGCAGCTCCATGACGGGGGGCGGAGAGACCCAGTACTTC.

This chain uses TRBV11-2 with TRBJ1-2; D is ambiguous. Germline CDR1 is SGHAT and CDR2 is FQNNGV. The CDR3 has 14 residues. Trimming pared 4 bases from V and 8 bases from J, leaving 17 bases between. CDR3 coding DNA: TGTGCCAGCAGCTCCGCCAGAGGCTCGGTCGGCTACACCTTC. As protein: CASSSARGSVGYTF.

The sample holds one count of this clone. V usage is TRBV3-1 (or the pseudogene TRBV3-2) and J usage is TRBJ2-7, with D possibly TRBD2 on 6 matching bases. CDR1 LGHDT and CDR2 YNNKEL come from the germline V gene (reference sequence). Trimming cost V 0 bases and J 0 bases, with 18 bases left between them. The CDR3 sequence is 18 residues long. The CDR3 sequence: CASSQEIGAGYSSYEQYF. Here the CDR3 DNA reads TGTGCCAGCAGCCAAGAAATTGGGGCGGGATATAGCTCCTACGAGCAGTACTTC.

This chain connects TRBV29-1 to TRBJ2-3; 11 nucleotides agree with TRBD2. The ends lost 8 bases at V and 2 bases at J; junction bases unmatched: 9. The CDR3 extends over 15 amino acids. Germline V lookup: CDR1 SQVTM, CDR2 ANQGSEA. Here the CDR3 DNA reads TGCAGCACACCACTAGCGGGGGCGATCACAGATACGCAGTATTTT. Protein product: CSTPLAGAITDTQYF.